The 18 T cell receptor beta chains below all came from one sample that was sequenced in a study of early T cells in non-severe SARS-CoV-2 infection (dated by TCRdb to 2020 to 2023). Library preparation used 5' RACE. Data came from a NextSeq 500. Using fastp at Q25 and MiXCR, TCRdb reprocessed the public reads and kept productive beta chains. Duplicate CDR3 protein sequences are folded into a single record with the most common DNA and genes. The sample table shows around 63,000 distinct CDR3 sequences, and 9% to 10% are seen once. Jointly, the top ten make up about 16% of the sample. Sample: whole blood, taken at baseline. The source of these receptors is an adult who was a healthcare worker with PCR-confirmed SARS-CoV-2 infection or an uninfected control (not recorded which).

The chain recombines TRBV12-3 or TRBV12-4 with TRBJ2-1; D is undetermined. This CDR3 comprises 14 residues. Trimming took 8 bases from V and 0 from J, leaving 11 bases between them. CDR3 bases: TGTGCCAGCTCCCTCCCCGGCTCCTACAATGAGCAGTTCTTC. It is translated as CASSLPGSYNEQFF.

This clonotype occurred a few times. V usage is TRBV6-5 and J usage is TRBJ1-2; TRBD1 matches at 7 bases. The length of the CDR3 is 14 residues. Germline CDR1 reads MNHEY; CDR2 reads SVGAGI. V was pared by 7 bases and J by 7 bases, with 12 bases of the junction left unmatched. The CDR3 sequence: CASTQQGRRSGYTF. The CDR3, as DNA: TGTGCCAGCACCCAACAGGGGAGGAGAAGTGGCTACACCTTC.

The genes are TRBV2 and TRBJ2-7; TRBD2 is a possible D gene (6 bases). The CDR3 has 15 amino acids. Germline lookup yields CDR1 SNHLY and CDR2 FYNNEI. With 3 bases removed from V and 3 bases from J, the gap between germline ends came to 15 bases. The CDR3 nucleotides are TGTGCCAGCAGTGACGCGACTAGAGGTAGCTACGAGCAGTACTTC. It codes for CASSDATRGSYEQYF.

This clonotype was seen repeatedly, ten times or more. The CDR3 sequence: CASSPQGAYEQYF. CDR3 nucleotides: TGTGCCAGCAGCCCACAGGGCGCCTACGAGCAGTACTTC. The chain has TRBV3-1 and TRBJ2-7, with a weak D call TRBD1 (6 bases). Trimming shortened V by 4 bases and J by 2 bases, and 9 bases separated the two germline ends. The CDR3 runs 13 residues. The germline CDR1 and CDR2 sequences are LGHDT and YNNKEL (reference sequence).

This clonotype was counted ten times or more. The chain is built from TRBV5-5 and TRBJ2-7; no definite D call. Trimming removed 4 bases from V and 8 bases from J, with 16 bases in between. Per the germline V gene, CDR1 is SGHKS and CDR2 is YYEKEE (reference sequence). CDR3 length: 13 residues. CDR3 nucleotides: TGTGCCAGCAGCCCAACGGACCGAGCCCAGCAGTACTTC. This codes for CASSPTDRAQQYF. Together with reference TRBV5-5 and TRBJ2-7, the CDR3 gives the full variable domain: DAGVTQSPTHLIKTRGQQVTLRCSPISGHKSVSWYQQVLGQGPQFIFQYYEKEERGRGNFPDRFSARQFPNYSSELNVNALLLGDSALYLCASSPTDRAQQYFGPGTRLTVT.

This clonotype was picked up a small number of times. The chain employs TRBV20-1 and TRBJ2-3, with 9 nucleotides matching TRBD2. The germline V gene encodes CDR1 DFQATT and CDR2 SNEGSKA (reference sequence). The CDR3 loop spans 16 amino acids. V dropped 2 bases and J dropped 3; count of bases not matched to a gene: 9. In DNA, the CDR3 is TGCAGTGCTAGATCCAGTGCGGGAGGGATAACAGATACGCAGTATTTT. Translation: CSARSSAGGITDTQYF.

This clonotype has ten or more counts. This chain connects TRBV12-3 or TRBV12-4 to TRBJ1-2; perhaps TRBD1 as D (6 bases). Trimming took off 3 bases at V and 6 bases at J, with 14 bases between the two ends. The CDR3 loop spans 14 amino acids. The CDR3 DNA is TGTGCCAGCAGTTTTCGGGGGACACGCCATGGCTACACCTTC. Encoded protein: CASSFRGTRHGYTF.

The table lists this clonotype with many counts. The CDR3 sequence is CSVGPGRYEQYF. Here the CDR3 DNA reads TGCAGCGTCGGTCCAGGGAGATACGAGCAGTACTTC. The chain carries TRBV29-1 and TRBJ2-7; D might be TRBD1 or TRBD2, each matching 5 bases. Germline values: CDR1 SQVTM, CDR2 ANQGSEA. Deletions cut 6 bases from V and 4 bases from J, with 13 bases between. The CDR3 spans 12 residues.

This clonotype was observed many times. V and J are TRBV7-2 and TRBJ2-3; D is perhaps TRBD2 (5 bases). The V and J ends lost 0 bases and 4 bases respectively, with 11 bases between them. Per germline, CDR1 SGHTA and CDR2 FQGNSA. The CDR3 totals 15 residues. DNA for the CDR3: TGTGCCAGCAGCTTAGCAGCGGTCACTGCAGATACGCAGTATTTT. Amino acid sequence: CASSLAAVTADTQYF.

The J gene is TRBJ2-1, the V gene TRBV4-2; no reliable D call. The CDR3 runs to 13 residues. The germline V and J ends were trimmed by 8 bases and 1 base, with 9 bases remaining between them. CDR1 LGHNA and CDR2 YNFKEQ come from the germline V gene. DNA of the CDR3: TGTGCCAGCGGGCACGGGTCCTACAATGAGCAGTTCTTC. The encoded protein is CASGHGSYNEQFF.

This clonotype has ten or more counts. This chain uses TRBV6-2 or TRBV6-3 with TRBJ1-1; 9 nucleotides match TRBD1. The junction had 7 bases not matched to a gene; V was cut back by 2 bases and J by 0 bases. Germline V gene data show CDR1 as MNHEY and CDR2 as SVGEGT. This CDR3 region has 17 residues. The CDR3 region is CASSYDPRTGVNTEAFF. The CDR3 DNA sequence: TGTGCCAGCAGTTACGACCCCCGGACAGGGGTGAACACTGAAGCTTTCTTT.

The J gene is TRBJ2-2, the V gene TRBV6-2 or TRBV6-3; possible D gene TRBD1, 5 bases. Trimming left V 4 bases short and J 5 bases short, with 8 bases between. CDR1 is MNHEY and CDR2 is SVGEGT in the germline V gene. This CDR3 spans 13 amino acids. Here the CDR3 reads CASSFRATGELFF. CDR3 sequence (DNA): TGTGCCAGCAGTTTCAGGGCTACCGGGGAGCTGTTTTTT.

This clonotype has only one observation. The chain combines TRBV7-3 with TRBJ1-6; a possible D gene is TRBD1 (5 bases). Trimming left V 5 bases short and J 7 bases short, with 15 bases between. This CDR3 region has 15 residues. Germline assignment: CDR1 SGHTA and CDR2 FQGTGA. The CDR3 loop reads CASSLQAGSNSPLHF. DNA for the CDR3: TGTGCCAGCAGCCTTCAGGCAGGGAGCAATTCACCCCTCCACTTT.

This clonotype has just a few counts. The chain has TRBV12-3 or TRBV12-4 and TRBJ2-4, with D hard to call. Trimming pared 3 bases from V and 1 base from J, leaving 13 bases between. The CDR3 runs to 16 residues. This CDR3 reads CASSFERSGAKNIQYF. CDR3 nucleotide sequence: TGTGCCAGCAGTTTTGAAAGGTCTGGGGCCAAAAACATTCAGTACTTC.

This clonotype was detected many times. The V gene is TRBV9, the J gene TRBJ2-3; 10 nucleotides match TRBD2. V dropped 3 bases and J dropped 2; count of bases not matched to a gene: 9. The CDR3 is 17 amino acids. Germline V gene lookup returns CDR1 SGDLS and CDR2 YYNGEE. CDR3 DNA sequence: TGTGCCAGCAGCGGGGGGGCCCTAGCGGGAGCCACAGATACGCAGTATTTT. Amino acids: CASSGGALAGATDTQYF.

This clonotype was observed at least ten times. This chain joins TRBV7-8 and TRBJ2-3; no clear D gene. V was cut by 3 bases and J by 5 bases, with 6 bases left in between. The CDR3 is 12 amino acids. Germline CDR1 SGHVS, CDR2 FQNEAQ. This chain's CDR3 is CASSFMKDTQYF. The CDR3 coding sequence is TGTGCCAGCAGCTTCATGAAAGATACGCAGTATTTT.

This clonotype occurred many times. The chain joins TRBV3-1 to TRBJ2-4; 7 bases are shared with TRBD1. The germline gives CDR1 LGHDT, CDR2 YNNKEL (reference sequence). This CDR3 comprises 15 residues. Trimming took 1 base from V and 5 from J; bases not matched to a gene: 5. CDR3 in amino acids: CASSQGGGRENIQYF. The CDR3 DNA reads as TGTGCCAGCAGCCAAGGAGGGGGCAGGGAAAACATTCAGTACTTC.

In its sample, this clonotype was seen many times. This rearrangement joins TRBV3-1 to TRBJ2-3; D call uncertain. The germline V and J ends were trimmed by 3 bases and 3 bases, with 16 bases remaining between them. This CDR3 contains 16 residues. Germline V gives CDR1 LGHDT, CDR2 YNNKEL (reference sequence). DNA of the CDR3: TGTGCCAGCAGCCATAATCCTTTCTCGACTACAGATACGCAGTATTTT. Protein sequence: CASSHNPFSTTDTQYF.